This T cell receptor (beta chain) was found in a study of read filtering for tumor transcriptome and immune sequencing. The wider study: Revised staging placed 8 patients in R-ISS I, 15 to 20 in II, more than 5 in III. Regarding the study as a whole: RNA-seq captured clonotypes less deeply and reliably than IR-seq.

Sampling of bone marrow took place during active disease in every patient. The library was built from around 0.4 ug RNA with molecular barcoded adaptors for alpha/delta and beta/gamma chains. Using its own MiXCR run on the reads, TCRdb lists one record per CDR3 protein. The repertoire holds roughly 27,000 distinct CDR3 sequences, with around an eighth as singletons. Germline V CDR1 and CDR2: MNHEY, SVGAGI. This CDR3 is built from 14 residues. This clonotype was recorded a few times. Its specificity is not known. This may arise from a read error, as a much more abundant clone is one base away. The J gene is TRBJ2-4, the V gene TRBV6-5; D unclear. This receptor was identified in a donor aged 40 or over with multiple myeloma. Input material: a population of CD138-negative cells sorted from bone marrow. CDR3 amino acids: CAGSPADAKNIQYF. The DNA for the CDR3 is TGTGCCGGCAGCCCCGCGGATGCCAAAAACATTCAGTACTTC.